This TCR beta chain was recorded in a study of T-cell reconstitution after alpha-beta-depleted transplantation in children. Study results and caveats: About two months after transplant, alpha-beta T cells reportedly came from several hundred expanded graft clones.

The CDR3 contains 16 residues. Germline V gene data show CDR1 as MDHEN and CDR2 as SYDVKM. V was cut by 9 bases and J by 0 bases, with 15 bases left in between. A TCRbeta library incorporating unique molecular identifiers was prepared. TCRdb passed the PCR reads through MiXCR, listing each CDR3 protein once. The sample lists about 110,000 distinct CDR3 sequences; around 23% were seen once. Turning to this clonotype: Its target is not known.

The receptor was isolated from a male patient aged 2-15 years who had a stem cell transplant for chronic granulomatous disease, so the T cells may come from the graft donor. The sequencing here drew on PBMCs, mostly from graft donor cells, taken 180 days after TCRalphabeta/CD19-depleted stem cell transplant. The rearrangement uses TRBV28 and TRBJ2-6; possibly TRBD2 for D (6 bases). This CDR3 reads CASGGSPLSGANVLTF. The CDR3 DNA reads TGTGCCAGTGGAGGGTCCCCCCTCTCTGGGGCCAACGTCCTGACTTTC.